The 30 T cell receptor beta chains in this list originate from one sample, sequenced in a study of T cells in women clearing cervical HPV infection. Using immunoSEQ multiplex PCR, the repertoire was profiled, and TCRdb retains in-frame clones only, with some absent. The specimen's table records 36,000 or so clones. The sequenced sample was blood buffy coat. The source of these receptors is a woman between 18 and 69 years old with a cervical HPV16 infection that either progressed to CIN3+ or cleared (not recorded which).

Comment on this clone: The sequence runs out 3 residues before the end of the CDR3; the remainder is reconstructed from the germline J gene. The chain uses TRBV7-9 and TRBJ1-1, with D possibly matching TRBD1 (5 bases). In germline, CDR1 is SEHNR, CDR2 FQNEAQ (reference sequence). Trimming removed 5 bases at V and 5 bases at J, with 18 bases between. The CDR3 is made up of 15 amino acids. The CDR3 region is CASSPEEGSLTEAFF. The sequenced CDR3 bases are TGTGCCAGCAGCCCCGAGGAGGGGTCTTTAACTGAA.

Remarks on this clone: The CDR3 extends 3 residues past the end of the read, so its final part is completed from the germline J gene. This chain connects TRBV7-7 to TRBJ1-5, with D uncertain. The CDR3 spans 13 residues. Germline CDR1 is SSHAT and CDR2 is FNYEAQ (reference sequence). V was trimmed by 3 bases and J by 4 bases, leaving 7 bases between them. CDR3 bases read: TGTGCCAGCAGCTTGCAGGTTAATCAGCCC. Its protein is CASSLQVNQP. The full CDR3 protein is CASSLQVNQPQHF.

CDR3 DNA (partial): TGTGCCAGCAGTTCCCCGAATGAAAAA. Amino acids: CASSSPNEK. In full, the CDR3 reads CASSSPNEKLFF. The chain has TRBV6-2 or TRBV6-3 and TRBJ1-4; D gene unclear. Read data end 3 residues before the CDR3 end; the end is taken from the germline J gene. V was shortened by 4 bases and J by 5 bases, with 5 bases between the two germline ends. Per germline, CDR1 MNHEY and CDR2 SVGEGT. The CDR3 totals 12 residues.

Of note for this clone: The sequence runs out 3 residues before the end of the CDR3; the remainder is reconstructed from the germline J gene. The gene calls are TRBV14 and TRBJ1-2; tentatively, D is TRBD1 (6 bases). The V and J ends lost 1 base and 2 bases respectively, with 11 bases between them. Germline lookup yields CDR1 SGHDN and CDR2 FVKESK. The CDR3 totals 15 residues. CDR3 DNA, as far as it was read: TGTGCCAGCAGCCAAGTGAGGGGGTGGAACTATGGC. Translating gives CASSQVRGWNYG. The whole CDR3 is CASSQVRGWNYGYTF.

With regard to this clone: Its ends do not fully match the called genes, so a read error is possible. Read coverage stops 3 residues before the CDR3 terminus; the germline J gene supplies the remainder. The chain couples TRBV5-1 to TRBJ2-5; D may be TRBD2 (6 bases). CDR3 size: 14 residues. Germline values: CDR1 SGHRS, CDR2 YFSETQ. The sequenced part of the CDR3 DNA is TGCGCCAGCAGCTTGGCGTCGGGGGAAGATACC. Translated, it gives CASSLASGEDT. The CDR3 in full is CASSLASGEDTQYF.

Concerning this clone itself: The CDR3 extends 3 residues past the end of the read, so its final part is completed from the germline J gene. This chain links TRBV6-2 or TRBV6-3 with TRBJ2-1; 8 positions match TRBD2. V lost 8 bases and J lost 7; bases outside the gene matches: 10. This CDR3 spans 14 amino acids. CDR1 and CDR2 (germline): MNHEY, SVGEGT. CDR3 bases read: TGTGCCAGCCAAGGGCTAGCGGGTACTAATGAG. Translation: CASQGLAGTNE. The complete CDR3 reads CASQGLAGTNEQFF.

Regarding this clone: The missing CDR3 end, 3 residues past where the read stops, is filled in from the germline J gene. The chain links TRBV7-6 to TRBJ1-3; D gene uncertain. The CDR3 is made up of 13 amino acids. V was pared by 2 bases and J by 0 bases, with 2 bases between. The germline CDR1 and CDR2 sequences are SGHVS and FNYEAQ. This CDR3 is CASSLYSGNTIYF. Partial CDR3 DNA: TGTGCCAGCAGCTTATACTCTGGAAACACC.

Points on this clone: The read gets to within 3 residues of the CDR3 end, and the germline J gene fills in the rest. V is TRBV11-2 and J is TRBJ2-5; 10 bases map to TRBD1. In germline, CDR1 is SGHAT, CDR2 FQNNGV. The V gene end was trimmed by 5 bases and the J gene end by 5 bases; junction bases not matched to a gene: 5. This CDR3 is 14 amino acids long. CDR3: CASSMDRGVETQYF. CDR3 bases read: TGTGCCAGCAGCATGGACAGGGGGGTTGAGACC.

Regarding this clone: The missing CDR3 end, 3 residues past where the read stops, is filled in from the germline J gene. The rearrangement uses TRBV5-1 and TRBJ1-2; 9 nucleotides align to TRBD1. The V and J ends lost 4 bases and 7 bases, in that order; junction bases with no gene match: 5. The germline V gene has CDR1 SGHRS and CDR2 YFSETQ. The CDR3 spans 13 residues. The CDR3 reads CASSTGTGFGYTF. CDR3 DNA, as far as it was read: TGCGCCAGCAGCACCGGGACAGGGTTTGGC.

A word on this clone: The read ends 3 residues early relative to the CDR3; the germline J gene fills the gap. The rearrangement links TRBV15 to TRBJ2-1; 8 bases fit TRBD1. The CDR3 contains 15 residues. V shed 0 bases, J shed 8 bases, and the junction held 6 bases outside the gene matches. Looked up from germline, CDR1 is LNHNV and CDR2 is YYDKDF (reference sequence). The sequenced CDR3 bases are TGTGCCACCAGCAGAGATGGACAGGGACGGGATGAG. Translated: CATSRDGQGRDE. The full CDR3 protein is CATSRDGQGRDEQFF.

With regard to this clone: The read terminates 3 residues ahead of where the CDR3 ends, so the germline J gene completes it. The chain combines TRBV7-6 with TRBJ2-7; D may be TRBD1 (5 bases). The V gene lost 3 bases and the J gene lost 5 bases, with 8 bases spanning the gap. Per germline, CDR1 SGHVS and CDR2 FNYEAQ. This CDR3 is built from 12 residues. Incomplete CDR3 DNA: TGTGCCAGCAGCTTGGGGCTAGACGAG. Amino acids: CASSLGLDE. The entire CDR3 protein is CASSLGLDEQYF. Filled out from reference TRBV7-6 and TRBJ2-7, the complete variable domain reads GAGVSQSPRYKVTKRGQDVALRCDPISGHVSLYWYRQALGQGPEFLTYFNYEAQQDKSGLPNDRFSAERPEGSISTLTIQRTEQRDSAMYRCASSLGLDEQYFGPGTRLTVT.

The CDR3 sequence: CASSPEASYGYTF. The DNA read from the CDR3 is TGTGCCAGCAGCCCCGAGGCCTCCTATGGC. The genes are TRBV7-2 and TRBJ1-2; the D is unclear. The read terminates 3 residues before the CDR3 end, so the remaining end is supplied by the germline J gene. This CDR3 is 13 amino acids long. V gave up 5 bases and J gave up 4 bases, with 11 bases separating them. CDR1 and CDR2 (germline): SGHTA, FQGNSA.

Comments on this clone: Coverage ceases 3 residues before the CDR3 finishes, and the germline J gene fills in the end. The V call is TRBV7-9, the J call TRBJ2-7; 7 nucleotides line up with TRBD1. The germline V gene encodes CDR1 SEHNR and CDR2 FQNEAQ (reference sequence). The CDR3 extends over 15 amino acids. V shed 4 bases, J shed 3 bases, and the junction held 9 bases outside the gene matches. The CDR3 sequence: CASSSSGTDFYEQYF. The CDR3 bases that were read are TGTGCCAGCAGCTCGTCCGGGACAGACTTCTACGAG.

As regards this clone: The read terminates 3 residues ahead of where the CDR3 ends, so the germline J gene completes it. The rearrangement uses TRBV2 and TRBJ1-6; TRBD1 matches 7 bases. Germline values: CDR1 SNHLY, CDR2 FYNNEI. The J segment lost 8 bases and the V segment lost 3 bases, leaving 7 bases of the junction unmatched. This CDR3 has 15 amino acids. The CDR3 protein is CASSEIETGHSPLHF. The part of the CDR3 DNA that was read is TGTGCCAGCAGTGAGATTGAGACAGGGCATTCACCC.

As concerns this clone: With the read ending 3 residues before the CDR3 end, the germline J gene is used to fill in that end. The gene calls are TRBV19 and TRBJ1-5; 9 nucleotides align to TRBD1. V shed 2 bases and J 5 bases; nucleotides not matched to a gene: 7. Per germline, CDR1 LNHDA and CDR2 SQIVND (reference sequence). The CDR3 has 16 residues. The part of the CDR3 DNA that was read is TGTGCCAGTAGTATAAGGTGGGGACAGGGAGATCAGCCC. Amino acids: CASSIRWGQGDQP. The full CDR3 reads CASSIRWGQGDQPQHF.

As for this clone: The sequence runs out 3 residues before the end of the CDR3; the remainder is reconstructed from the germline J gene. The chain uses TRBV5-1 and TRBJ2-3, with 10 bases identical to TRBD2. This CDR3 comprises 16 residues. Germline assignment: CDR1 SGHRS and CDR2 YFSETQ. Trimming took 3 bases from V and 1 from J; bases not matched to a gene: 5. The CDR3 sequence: CASSSDLAGGTDTQYF. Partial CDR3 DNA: TGCGCCAGCAGCTCGGACCTAGCGGGGGGCACAGATACG.

Incomplete CDR3 DNA: TGTGCCAGTACCGAGGGTGGGGCAGGGGTTTCGAATGAG. It yields the protein CASTEGGAGVSNE. The full CDR3 is CASTEGGAGVSNEQFF. This chain connects TRBV19 to TRBJ2-1; D might be TRBD1 (6 bases). The CDR3 end lies 3 residues beyond the end of the read and is filled in from the germline J gene. From germline, CDR1 is LNHDA and CDR2 SQIVND (reference sequence). V lost 7 bases and J 7 bases, leaving 23 bases between the germline ends. This CDR3 has 16 residues.

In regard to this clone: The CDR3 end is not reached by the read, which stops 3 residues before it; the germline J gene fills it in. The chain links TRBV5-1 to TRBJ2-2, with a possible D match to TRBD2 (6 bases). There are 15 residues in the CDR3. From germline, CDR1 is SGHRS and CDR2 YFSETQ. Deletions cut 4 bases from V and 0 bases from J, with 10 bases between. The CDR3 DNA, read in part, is TGCGCCAGCAGCCCGTGGGGGGCGAACACCGGGGAG. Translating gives CASSPWGANTGE. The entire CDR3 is CASSPWGANTGELFF.

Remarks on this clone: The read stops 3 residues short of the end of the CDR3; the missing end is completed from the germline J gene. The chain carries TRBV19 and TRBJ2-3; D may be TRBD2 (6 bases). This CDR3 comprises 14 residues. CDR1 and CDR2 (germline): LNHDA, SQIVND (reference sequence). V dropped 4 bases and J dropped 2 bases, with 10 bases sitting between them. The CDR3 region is CASSNGGVTDTQYF. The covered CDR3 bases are TGTGCCAGTAGTAATGGCGGGGTCACAGATACG.

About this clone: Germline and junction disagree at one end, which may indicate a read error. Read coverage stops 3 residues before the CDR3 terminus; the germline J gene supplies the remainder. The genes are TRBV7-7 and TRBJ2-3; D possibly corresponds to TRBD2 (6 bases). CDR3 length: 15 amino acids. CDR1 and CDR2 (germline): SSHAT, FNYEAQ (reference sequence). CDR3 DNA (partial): TGTGCTAGCAGCTTAGATTTAGGGGAGGTGGATACG. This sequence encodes CASSLDLGEVDT. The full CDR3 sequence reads CASSLDLGEVDTQYF.

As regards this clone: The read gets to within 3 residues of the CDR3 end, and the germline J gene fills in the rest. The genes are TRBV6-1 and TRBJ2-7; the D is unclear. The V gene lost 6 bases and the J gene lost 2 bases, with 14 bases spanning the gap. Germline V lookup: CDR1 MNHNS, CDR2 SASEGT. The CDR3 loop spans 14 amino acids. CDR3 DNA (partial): TGTGCCAGCAGAGAACCGACAAGAACCTACGAG. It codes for CASREPTRTYE. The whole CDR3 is CASREPTRTYEQYF.

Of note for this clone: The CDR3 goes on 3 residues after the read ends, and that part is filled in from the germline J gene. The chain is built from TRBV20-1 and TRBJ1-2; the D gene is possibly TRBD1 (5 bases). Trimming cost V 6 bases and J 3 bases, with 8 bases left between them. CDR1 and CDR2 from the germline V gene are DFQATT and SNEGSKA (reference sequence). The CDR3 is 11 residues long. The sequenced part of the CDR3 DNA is TGCAGTGCCCTCAGGGACTATGGC. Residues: CSALRDYG. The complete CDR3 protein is CSALRDYGYTF.

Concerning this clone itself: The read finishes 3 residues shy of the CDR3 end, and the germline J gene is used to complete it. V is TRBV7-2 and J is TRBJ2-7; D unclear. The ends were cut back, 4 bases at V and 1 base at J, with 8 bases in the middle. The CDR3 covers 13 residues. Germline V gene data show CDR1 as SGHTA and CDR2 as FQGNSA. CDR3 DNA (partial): TGTGCCAGCAGCTCGGCGGTTTCCTACGAG. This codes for CASSSAVSYE. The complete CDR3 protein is CASSSAVSYEQYF.

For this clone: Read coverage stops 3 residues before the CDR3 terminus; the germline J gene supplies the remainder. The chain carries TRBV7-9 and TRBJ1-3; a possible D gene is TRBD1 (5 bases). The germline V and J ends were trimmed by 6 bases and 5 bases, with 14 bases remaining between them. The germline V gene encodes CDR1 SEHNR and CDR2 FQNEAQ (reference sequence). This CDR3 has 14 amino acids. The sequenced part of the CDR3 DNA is TGTGCCAGCAGAGGGGCTGCTTTGCGAAACACC. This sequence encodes CASRGAALRNT. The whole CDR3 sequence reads CASRGAALRNTIYF.

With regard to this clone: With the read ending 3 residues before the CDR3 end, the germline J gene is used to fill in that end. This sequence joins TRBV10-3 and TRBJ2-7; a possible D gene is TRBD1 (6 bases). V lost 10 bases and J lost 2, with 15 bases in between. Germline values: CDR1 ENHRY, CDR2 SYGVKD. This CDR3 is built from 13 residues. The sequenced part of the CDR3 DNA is TGTGCCACCTCCGAGACAGGTGCCTACGAG. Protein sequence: CATSETGAYE. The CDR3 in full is CATSETGAYEQYF.

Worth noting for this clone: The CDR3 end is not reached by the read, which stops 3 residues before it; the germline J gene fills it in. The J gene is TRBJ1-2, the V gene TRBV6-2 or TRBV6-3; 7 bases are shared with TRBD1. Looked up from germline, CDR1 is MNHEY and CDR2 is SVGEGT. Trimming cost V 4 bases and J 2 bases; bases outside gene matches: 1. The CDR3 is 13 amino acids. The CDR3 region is CASSLGQNYGYTF. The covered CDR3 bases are TGTGCCAGCAGTTTGGGACAGAACTATGGC.

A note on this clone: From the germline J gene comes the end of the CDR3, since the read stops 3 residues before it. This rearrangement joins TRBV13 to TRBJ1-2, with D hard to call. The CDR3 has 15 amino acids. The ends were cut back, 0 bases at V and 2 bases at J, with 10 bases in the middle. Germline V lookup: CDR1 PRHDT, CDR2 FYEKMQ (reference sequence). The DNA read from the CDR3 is TGTGCCAGCAGCTTAGGTAGCGGGGAGAACTATGGC. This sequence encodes CASSLGSGENYG. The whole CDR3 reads CASSLGSGENYGYTF.

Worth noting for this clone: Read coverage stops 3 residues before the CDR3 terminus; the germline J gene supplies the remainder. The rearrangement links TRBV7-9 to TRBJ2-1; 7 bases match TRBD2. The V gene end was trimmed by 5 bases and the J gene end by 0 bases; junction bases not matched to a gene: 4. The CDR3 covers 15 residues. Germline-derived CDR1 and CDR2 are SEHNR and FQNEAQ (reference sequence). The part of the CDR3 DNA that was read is TGTGCCAGCAGCCCTAGCGGAAGCTCCTACAATGAG. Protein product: CASSPSGSSYNE. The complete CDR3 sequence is CASSPSGSSYNEQFF.

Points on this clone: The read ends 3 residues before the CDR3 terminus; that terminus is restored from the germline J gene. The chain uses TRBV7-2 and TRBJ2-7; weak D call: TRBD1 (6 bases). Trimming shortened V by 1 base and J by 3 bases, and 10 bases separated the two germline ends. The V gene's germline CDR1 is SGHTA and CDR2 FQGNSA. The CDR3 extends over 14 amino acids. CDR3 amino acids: CASSLEGRGYEQYF. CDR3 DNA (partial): TGTGCCAGCAGCTTAGAGGGCAGGGGCTACGAG.

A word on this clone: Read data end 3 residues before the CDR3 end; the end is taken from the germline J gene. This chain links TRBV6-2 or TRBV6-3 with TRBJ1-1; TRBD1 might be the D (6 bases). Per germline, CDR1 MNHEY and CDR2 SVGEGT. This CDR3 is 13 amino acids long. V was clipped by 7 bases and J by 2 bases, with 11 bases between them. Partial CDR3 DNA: TGTGCCAGCAAGGACAGTAGCAACACTGAA. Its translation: CASKDSSNTE. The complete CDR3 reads CASKDSSNTEAFF.